This TCR beta chain was found in a study of blood T cell repertoires in COVID-19. Study-level background: Samples taken during acute and convalescent COVID-19 were collected in the United States, Italy and Spain.

Deletions cut 4 bases from V and 8 bases from J, with 23 bases between. The CDR3 spans 16 residues. CDR1 is LGHDT, CDR2 YNNKEL, per germline (reference sequence). Assay used: immunoSEQ multiplex PCR; TCRdb lists only in-frame clones, some missing. Here the sample spans 300,000 to 350,000 clones, 90% being singletons. Ages ranged from about 18 to 89 years, with residence in about 24 US areas. Cohort assignment relied on participant-reported clinical history. The chain combines TRBV3-1 (or the pseudogene TRBV3-2) with TRBJ1-1; D gene ambiguous. The TCR sequence derives from a woman aged 18-29 years with acute COVID-19. The sample comprised PBMCs or T cells enriched from blood (not recorded which). The DNA for the CDR3 is TGTGCCAGCAGCCCGCGGCCCGTGGTGCCGGGCGGGGAAGCTTTCTTT. Protein: CASSPRPVVPGGEAFF.